Presented here are 24 T cell receptor beta chains from one specimen sequenced in a study of blood T cell repertoires in COVID-19. Assay: immunoSEQ multiplex PCR; the TCRdb copy retains only in-frame clones and omits some. The sample consists of 400,000 to 550,000 clones, around nine tenths of them appearing once. Sequencing used peripheral blood. The receptors come from a young woman with acute or convalescent COVID-19.

The chain is built from TRBV5-1 and TRBJ2-7; TRBD2 is a possible D gene (5 bases). V lost 0 bases, J lost 3 bases, and 19 bases lay in between. The CDR3 is 17 amino acids. Germline lookup yields CDR1 SGHRS and CDR2 YFSETQ. CDR3 nucleotides: TGCGCCAGCAGCTTGGGACAAACGAGGGAAGGTAGCTACGAGCAGTACTTC. It is translated as CASSLGQTREGSYEQYF.

This clone was seen only a few times. The rearrangement joins TRBV19 to TRBJ1-1; D possibly corresponds to TRBD1 (5 bases). The germline V gene has CDR1 LNHDA and CDR2 SQIVND (reference sequence). The CDR3 has 14 residues. V was pared by 3 bases and J by 6 bases, with 14 bases between. CDR3 region: CASSILGQSPEAFF. In DNA, the CDR3 is TGTGCCAGTAGTATTTTGGGGCAAAGCCCTGAAGCTTTCTTT.

This clone showed up just once. The rearrangement uses TRBV10-3 and TRBJ2-3; TRBD2 agrees at 13 bases. Germline trimming cut 10 bases from V and 4 bases from J; bases unmatched to any gene: 5. The CDR3 runs to 14 residues. From germline, CDR1 is ENHRY and CDR2 SYGVKD. This chain's CDR3 is CATTSGGASDTQYF. The CDR3 nucleotides are TGTGCCACAACTAGCGGGGGGGCCTCAGATACGCAGTATTTT.

The genes are TRBV30 and TRBJ2-7; D is ambiguous. The germline V and J ends were trimmed by 1 base and 2 bases, with 15 bases remaining between them. CDR3 length equals 15 residues. Germline V gene lookup returns CDR1 GTSNPN and CDR2 SVGIG (reference sequence). The CDR3 spells CAWSGLLAPPYEQYF. The CDR3 region has the DNA TGTGCCTGGAGTGGCCTTTTGGCCCCCCCCTACGAGCAGTACTTC.

The rearrangement uses TRBV6-5 and TRBJ1-2; no definite D call. V lost 8 bases and J 1 base, leaving 8 bases between the germline ends. CDR1 is MNHEY, CDR2 SVGAGI, per germline. CDR3 length: 12 amino acids. The CDR3 DNA reads as TGTGCCAGCGCGGCCCATAACTATGGCTACACCTTC. Protein sequence: CASAAHNYGYTF.

V usage is TRBV5-4 and J usage is TRBJ2-2, with TRBD1 identical over 9 bases. CDR3 length: 17 residues. The germline V gene encodes CDR1 SGHNT and CDR2 YYREEE (reference sequence). V was clipped by 5 bases and J by 6 bases; unmatched bases: 14. The CDR3 is CASSLTTGTGLPGELFF. In DNA, the CDR3 is TGTGCCAGCAGTTTAACAACCGGGACAGGGCTCCCCGGGGAGCTGTTTTTT.

V and J are TRBV10-1 and TRBJ1-2; the D is unclear. The CDR3 covers 13 residues. The V end lost 0 bases, the J end lost 3 bases, and 5 bases lay between the germline ends. CDR1 is WNHNN, CDR2 SYGVQD, per germline (reference sequence). The CDR3 loop reads CASSESSDYGYTF. The CDR3 DNA sequence: TGCGCCAGCAGTGAGTCGAGCGACTATGGCTACACCTTC.

J is TRBJ2-3 and V is TRBV30; 9 bases agree with TRBD2. J was trimmed by 2 bases and V by 0 bases; bases with no gene match: 6. The CDR3 spans 16 residues. Germline V gives CDR1 GTSNPN, CDR2 SVGIG (reference sequence). CDR3 sequence reads: CAWSVGSGGLTDTQYF. The CDR3 coding sequence is TGTGCCTGGAGTGTCGGTAGCGGGGGACTCACAGATACGCAGTATTTT. The full variable domain, completed using reference TRBV30 and TRBJ2-3, is SQTIHQWPATLVQPVGSPLSLECTVEGTSNPNLYWYRQAAGRGLQLLFYSVGIGQISSEVPQNLSASRPQDRQFILSSKKLLLSDSGFYLCAWSVGSGGLTDTQYFGPGTRLTVL.

V usage is TRBV27 and J usage is TRBJ2-2; 7 bases match TRBD2. With V trimmed by 8 bases and J by 6 bases, 12 bases remained unmatched. Germline CDR1 reads MNHEY; CDR2 reads SMNVEV (reference sequence). The CDR3 totals 15 residues. The CDR3 bases are TGTGCCAGCGTCCCTGAGTCGGGGGGTTCCGGGGAGCTGTTTTTT. It is translated as CASVPESGGSGELFF.

The chain carries TRBV4-1 and TRBJ1-1; D unclear. V dropped 2 bases and J dropped 3 bases, with 19 bases sitting between them. This CDR3 contains 17 residues. The germline gives CDR1 MGHRA, CDR2 YSYEKL. The CDR3 here is CASSQPGVQSWDTEAFF. The CDR3 DNA follows: TGCGCCAGCAGCCAACCCGGGGTACAATCCTGGGACACTGAAGCTTTCTTT.

The chain uses TRBV6-5 and TRBJ1-5; perhaps TRBD1 as D (5 bases). Trimming cost V 7 bases and J 7 bases, with 11 bases left between them. Germline V gene sequence: CDR1 MNHEY, CDR2 SVGAGI. CDR3 size: 12 residues. The CDR3 DNA reads as TGTGCCAGCAAAACTCAGGGACAGCCCCAGCATTTT. This codes for CASKTQGQPQHF.

The chain has TRBV5-1 and TRBJ2-1; D gene ambiguous. The length of the CDR3 is 14 residues. Germline V gene lookup returns CDR1 SGHRS and CDR2 YFSETQ. The V gene lost 6 bases and the J gene lost 0 bases, with 10 bases spanning the gap. The CDR3 loop is CASNEESSYNEQFF. CDR3 in DNA: TGCGCCAGCAATGAGGAGAGCTCCTACAATGAGCAGTTCTTC.

This chain links TRBV18 with TRBJ1-4; no definite D call. CDR1 and CDR2 from the germline V gene are KGHSH and LQKENI. V lost 6 bases and J lost 8, with 13 bases in between. This CDR3 has 13 amino acids. The CDR3 is CASSRASGEKLFF. The CDR3 DNA is TGTGCCAGCTCGCGCGCTTCCGGGGAAAAACTGTTTTTT.

The chain uses TRBV12-3 or TRBV12-4 and TRBJ1-1; the D gene is possibly TRBD1 (5 bases). The CDR3 has 13 amino acids. V gave up 6 bases and J gave up 4 bases, with 12 bases separating them. The CDR3: CASSQGGFTEAFF. The CDR3 nucleotides read TGTGCCAGCAGCCAGGGAGGGTTCACTGAAGCTTTCTTT.

This chain joins TRBV19 and TRBJ2-1; 9 bases align to TRBD1. Germline CDR1 is LNHDA and CDR2 is SQIVND (reference sequence). V gave up 3 bases and J gave up 8 bases; unmatched junction bases: 8. The CDR3 length is 15 residues. CDR3 DNA: TGTGCCAGTAGTATCCGGGACAGGGTGTGGGATGAGCAGTTCTTC. It specifies CASSIRDRVWDEQFF. Complete variable domain (other parts from reference TRBV19 and TRBJ2-1): DGGITQSPKYLFRKEGQNVTLSCEQNLNHDAMYWYRQDPGQGLRLIYYSQIVNDFQKGDIAEGYSVSREKKESFPLTVTSAQKNPTAFYLCASSIRDRVWDEQFFGPGTRLTVL.

The V and J genes are TRBV27 and TRBJ1-3, with D uncertain. The ends were cut back, 5 bases at V and 0 bases at J, with 8 bases in the middle. CDR1 and CDR2 (germline): MNHEY, SMNVEV (reference sequence). The length of the CDR3 is 14 residues. CDR3 bases: TGTGCCAGCAGTCCAGGAAGCTCTGGAAACACCATATATTTT. It codes for CASSPGSSGNTIYF.

V usage is TRBV29-1 and J usage is TRBJ2-1; D is possibly TRBD2 (5 bases). V was cut by 0 bases and J by 4 bases, with 16 bases left in between. Looked up from germline, CDR1 is SQVTM and CDR2 is ANQGSEA. There are 16 residues in the CDR3. CDR3 DNA: TGCAGCGTTGAAGATCGTGGGTTTCGAGGGTACAATGAGCAGTTCTTC. Translating gives CSVEDRGFRGYNEQFF.

The rearrangement uses TRBV28 and TRBJ1-1; D is possibly TRBD1 (6 bases). Germline loops: CDR1 MDHEN, CDR2 SYDVKM. The ends were cut back, 8 bases at V and 0 bases at J, with 16 bases in the middle. The CDR3 is 15 residues long. CDR3 DNA sequence: TGTGCCAGCTTTAGACAGGATCTGATGAACACTGAAGCTTTCTTT. Its translation is CASFRQDLMNTEAFF. The full variable domain, rest sourced from reference TRBV28 and TRBJ1-1, is DVKVTQSSRYLVKRTGEKVFLECVQDMDHENMFWYRQDPGLGLRLIYFSYDVKMKEKGDIPEGYSVSREKKERFSLILESASTNQTSMYLCASFRQDLMNTEAFFGQGTRLTVV.

This chain connects TRBV4-1 to TRBJ1-1; weak D call: TRBD1 (6 bases). Trimming removed 5 bases at V and 5 bases at J, with 18 bases between. The germline V gene has CDR1 MGHRA and CDR2 YSYEKL. This CDR3 comprises 15 residues. This CDR3 reads CASSLPRGGETEAFF. The CDR3 nucleotides are TGCGCCAGCAGCTTGCCGAGGGGGGGGGAAACTGAAGCTTTCTTT.

The gene calls are TRBV5-1 and TRBJ2-1, with TRBD1 matching over 7 bases. With V trimmed by 7 bases and J by 3 bases, 13 bases remained unmatched. This CDR3 has 16 residues. Germline values: CDR1 SGHRS, CDR2 YFSETQ. The CDR3 nucleotides read TGCGCCAGCCGAACGGCAGGGGGATTTGACTACAATGAGCAGTTCTTC. Translating gives CASRTAGGFDYNEQFF. Based on the CDR3 plus reference TRBV5-1 and TRBJ2-1, the full variable domain is KAGVTQTPRYLIKTRGQQVTLSCSPISGHRSVSWYQQTPGQGLQFLFEYFSETQRNKGNFPGRFSGRQFSNSRSEMNVSTLELGDSALYLCASRTAGGFDYNEQFFGPGTRLTVL.

The V call is TRBV3-1 (or the pseudogene TRBV3-2), the J call TRBJ1-2, with D perhaps TRBD1 (6 bases). CDR1 and CDR2 (germline): LGHDT, YNNKEL (reference sequence). V lost 5 bases and J lost 3, with 10 bases in between. The CDR3 extends over 13 amino acids. As DNA, the CDR3 is TGTGCCAGCAGCAACAGGGCGGACTATGGCTACACCTTC. Translated: CASSNRADYGYTF.

This clone has just a few counts. The CDR3 DNA reads TGTGCCAGCAGTTACTCGGTCGGGGATAGGGGGGGTGGCTACACCTTC. Translating it yields CASSYSVGDRGGGYTF. The chain carries TRBV6-6 and TRBJ1-2, with TRBD1 as a possible D gene (6 bases). Trimming removed 0 bases from V and 7 bases from J, with 18 bases in between. CDR3 length: 16 amino acids. The V gene's germline CDR1 is MNHNY and CDR2 SVGAGI (reference sequence).

The J gene is TRBJ1-1, the V gene TRBV25-1; the D gene is possibly TRBD1 (6 bases). The CDR3 totals 14 residues. CDR1 is MGHDK, CDR2 SYGVNS, per germline. With 6 bases removed from V and 3 bases from J, the gap between germline ends came to 14 bases. CDR3 DNA: TGTGCCAGCAGGAGGGCGGGGGCGGACACTGAAGCTTTCTTT. As protein: CASRRAGADTEAFF.

In its sample, this clone was seen once. This chain uses TRBV30 with TRBJ1-2; D not resolved. Germline CDR1 and CDR2: GTSNPN and SVGIG (reference sequence). CDR3 length equals 11 residues. Trimming removed 6 bases from V and 5 bases from J, with 10 bases in between. The CDR3 is CACPLRYGYTF. CDR3 nucleotide sequence: TGTGCCTGTCCTCTGAGGTATGGCTACACCTTC. The variable domain in full, with the rest retrieved from reference TRBV30 and TRBJ1-2, is SQTIHQWPATLVQPVGSPLSLECTVEGTSNPNLYWYRQAAGRGLQLLFYSVGIGQISSEVPQNLSASRPQDRQFILSSKKLLLSDSGFYLCACPLRYGYTFGSGTRLTVV.